This entry is about one T cell receptor (beta chain). Libraries were prepared by immunoSEQ multiplex PCR; TCRdb keeps only in-frame clonotypes and omits some of them. The sample lists approximately 350,000 clones, around four fifths occurring once. The sample is drawn from a study of blood T cell repertoires in COVID-19. Trimming removed 3 bases from V and 4 bases from J, with 18 bases in between. Germline lookup yields CDR1 MGHRA and CDR2 YSYEKL. The CDR3 has 16 residues. The sequencing sample was made of peripheral blood. The genes are TRBV4-1 and TRBJ1-1; tentatively, D is TRBD1 (6 bases). The sequence was collected from a man aged 25 to 40 with active or convalescent COVID-19. The CDR3 DNA reads as TGCGCCAGCAGCCATTTCAGGACAGAGGGGATCACTGAAGCTTTCTTT. Its protein is CASSHFRTEGITEAFF.